These 10 T cell receptor beta chains were all obtained from the same sample, sequenced in a study of vaccination and CD4 T cells after COVID-19. The Oncomine TCR Beta short-read assay sequenced DNA from cultured CD4+ T cells. Via MiXCR, TCRdb re-called the PCR reads, giving one row per CDR3 protein. The sample consists of about 13,000 distinct CDR3 sequences, roughly 42% of them appearing once. Described treatment: approximately 9-day PBMC culture with coronavirus spike peptide pools or control peptides (ViraFEST assay). Which antigens these TCRs recognize remains unknown. Sequenced material: CD4+ T cells from blood, cultured in vitro. All receptors derive from a human donor who had recovered from COVID-19.

This clonotype was seen more than once but under ten times. This chain connects TRBV27 to TRBJ2-7, with D possibly matching TRBD1 (5 bases). The CDR3 extends over 13 amino acids. The ends were cut back, 2 bases at V and 2 bases at J, with 7 bases in the middle. Germline V gives CDR1 MNHEY, CDR2 SMNVEV (reference sequence). The CDR3 sequence is CASSLGAAYEQYF. The CDR3 DNA follows: TGTGCCAGCAGTTTAGGGGCGGCCTACGAGCAGTACTTC.

This chain uses TRBV5-4 with TRBJ2-1; 7 bases align to TRBD2. CDR1 and CDR2 (germline): SGHNT, YYREEE (reference sequence). This CDR3 region has 16 residues. Trimming took 1 base from V and 5 from J; bases not matched to a gene: 9. The CDR3 sequence is CASSLLVMGGDNEQFF. CDR3 sequence (DNA): TGTGCCAGCAGCTTGTTAGTTATGGGGGGGGACAATGAGCAGTTCTTC.

This clonotype was found a few times. This rearrangement joins TRBV7-2 to TRBJ1-1; no definite D call. CDR1 is SGHTA and CDR2 is FQGNSA in the germline V gene. CDR3 length equals 13 residues. V lost 0 bases to trimming and J lost 4 bases, with 6 bases between them. CDR3 loop: CASSLASGTEAFF. CDR3 nucleotide sequence: TGTGCCAGCAGCTTAGCGTCAGGCACTGAAGCTTTCTTT.

This sequence joins TRBV7-9 and TRBJ1-2, with unresolved D. The length of the CDR3 is 14 residues. Per the germline V gene, CDR1 is SEHNR and CDR2 is FQNEAQ (reference sequence). V was clipped by 7 bases and J by 2 bases, with 14 bases between them. The CDR3 here is CASIPEDGNYGYTF. The CDR3 coding sequence is TGTGCCAGCATCCCGGAAGATGGGAACTATGGCTACACCTTC.

This chain uses TRBV6-2 or TRBV6-3 with TRBJ1-5; TRBD1 matches at 8 bases. Germline trimming cut 7 bases from V and 6 bases from J; bases unmatched to any gene: 5. This CDR3 spans 13 amino acids. CDR1 and CDR2 from the germline V gene are MNHEY and SVGEGT. The CDR3: CASKLQGAQPQHF. The CDR3 coding sequence is TGTGCCAGCAAACTCCAGGGGGCTCAGCCCCAGCATTTT.

The gene calls are TRBV27 and TRBJ2-7; 7 positions match TRBD1. The V gene end was trimmed by 5 bases and the J gene end by 2 bases; junction bases not matched to a gene: 9. The CDR3 covers 15 residues. The germline CDR1 and CDR2 sequences are MNHEY and SMNVEV (reference sequence). CDR3 in DNA: TGTGCCAGCAGTCCGAAGACAGGGACCACCTACGAGCAGTACTTC. Its translation: CASSPKTGTTYEQYF.

The chain carries TRBV20-1 and TRBJ2-3; D is ambiguous. V dropped 3 bases and J dropped 4 bases, with 14 bases sitting between them. This CDR3 is 14 amino acids long. Germline V gene data show CDR1 as DFQATT and CDR2 as SNEGSKA (reference sequence). CDR3 DNA: TGCAGTGCTAGGGCCCCAGTCGTGGCAGATACGCAGTATTTT. Translated, it gives CSARAPVVADTQYF.

V usage is TRBV5-1 and J usage is TRBJ2-1; D might be TRBD1 (5 bases). V was trimmed by 4 bases and J by 8 bases, leaving 16 bases between them. Germline assignment: CDR1 SGHRS and CDR2 YFSETQ. CDR3 length: 14 amino acids. The CDR3 spells CASSVDGRGDEQFF. The CDR3 DNA reads as TGCGCCAGCAGCGTAGATGGAAGGGGCGATGAGCAGTTCTTC.

The V and J genes are TRBV7-2 and TRBJ2-7; D is undetermined. The CDR3 contains 14 residues. Germline lookup yields CDR1 SGHTA and CDR2 FQGNSA. Trimming removed 5 bases from V and 3 bases from J, with 14 bases in between. CDR3 loop: CASSRPPQVYEQYF. The CDR3 bases are TGTGCCAGCAGCAGACCCCCACAAGTCTACGAGCAGTACTTC.

The chain is built from TRBV5-1 and TRBJ2-5; 13 nucleotides agree with TRBD2. Germline values: CDR1 SGHRS, CDR2 YFSETQ. This CDR3 comprises 15 residues. The V gene end was trimmed by 3 bases and the J gene end by 2 bases; junction bases not matched to a gene: 1. The CDR3 spells CASSWTSGGQETQYF. The CDR3 coding sequence is TGCGCCAGCAGCTGGACTAGCGGGGGTCAAGAGACCCAGTACTTC.